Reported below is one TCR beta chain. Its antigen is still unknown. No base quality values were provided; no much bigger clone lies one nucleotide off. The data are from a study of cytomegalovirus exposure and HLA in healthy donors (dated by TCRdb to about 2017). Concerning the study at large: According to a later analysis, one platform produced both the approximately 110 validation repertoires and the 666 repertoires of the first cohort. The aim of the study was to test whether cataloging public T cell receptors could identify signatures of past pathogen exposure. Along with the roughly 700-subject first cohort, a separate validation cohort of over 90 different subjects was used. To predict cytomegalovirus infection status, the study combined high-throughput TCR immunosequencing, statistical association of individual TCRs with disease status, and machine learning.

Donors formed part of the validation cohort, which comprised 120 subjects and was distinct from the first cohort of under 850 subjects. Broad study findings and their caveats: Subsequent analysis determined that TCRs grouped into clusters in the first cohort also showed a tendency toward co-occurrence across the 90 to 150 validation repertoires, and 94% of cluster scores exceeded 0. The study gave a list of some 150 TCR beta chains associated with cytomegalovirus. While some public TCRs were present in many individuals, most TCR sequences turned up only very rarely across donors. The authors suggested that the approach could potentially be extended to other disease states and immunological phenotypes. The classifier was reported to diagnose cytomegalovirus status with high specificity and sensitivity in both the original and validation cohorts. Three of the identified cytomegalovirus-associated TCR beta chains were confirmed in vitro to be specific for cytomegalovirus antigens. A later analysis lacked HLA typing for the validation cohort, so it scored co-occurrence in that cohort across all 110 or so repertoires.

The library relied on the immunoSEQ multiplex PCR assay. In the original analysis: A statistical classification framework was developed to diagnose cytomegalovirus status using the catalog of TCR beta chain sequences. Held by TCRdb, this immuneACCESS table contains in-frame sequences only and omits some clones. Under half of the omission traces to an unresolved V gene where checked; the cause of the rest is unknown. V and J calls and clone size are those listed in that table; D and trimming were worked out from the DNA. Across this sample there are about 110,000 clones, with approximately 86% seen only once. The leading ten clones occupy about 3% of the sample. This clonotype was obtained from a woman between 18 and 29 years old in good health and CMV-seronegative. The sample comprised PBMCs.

The CDR3 protein sequence reads: CASSSYKGNYGYTF. The nucleotide sequence is TGTGCCAGCAGCTCTTACAAGGGGAACTATGGCTACACCTTC. The rearrangement joined TRBV11-2 to TRBJ1-2; TRBD1 could be the D gene, as 5 bases match. Trimming at the junction amounts to 4 bases on V and 2 bases on J, and the germline ends lie 11 bases apart. Including the terminal cysteine and phenylalanine, the CDR3 comprises 14 residues. Only the CDR3 DNA is retained, 42 bases long and in frame from the first base. For CDR1 and CDR2, the germline V gene lists SGHAT and FQNNGV.